Included here is one T cell receptor beta chain sequence, with context. Its antigen remains unidentified. This sample is part of a study of cytomegalovirus exposure and HLA in healthy donors. The CDR3 contains 14 residues. The junction had 3 bases not matched to a gene; V was cut back by 4 bases and J by 3 bases. Germline V CDR1 and CDR2: SGHRS, YFSETQ. PCR primers comprised 60 Vbeta and 13 Jbeta primers. The assay was immunoSEQ multiplex PCR, and TCRdb's table has in-frame clones only and misses some. Here the sample spans under 200,000 clones, approximately 81% being singletons. General study results and limits: For most subjects, TCR beta sequences were reported to predict HLA-A and HLA-B alleles with accuracy.

Specimen: PBMCs. This TCR came from a boy younger than 18 in good health and CMV-seronegative. The gene calls are TRBV5-1 and TRBJ1-1, with 10 bases fitting TRBD1. The CDR3 region is CASSVDRGYTEAFF. CDR3 nucleotides: TGCGCCAGCAGCGTGGACAGGGGGTACACTGAAGCTTTCTTT.